This TCR beta chain stems from a study of shared clonotypes between healthy human individuals. CDR1 is LNHNV and CDR2 is YYDKDF in the germline V gene (reference sequence). This CDR3 is 16 amino acids long. With 1 base removed from V and 3 bases from J, the gap between germline ends came to 16 bases. Method: immunoSEQ multiplex PCR; TCRdb's copy keeps in-frame clones and lacks some. Of about 1,900,000 clones in the sample, approximately 94% were seen once. Positively selected for CCR7, the CD45RO-negative cells used as naive CD8 cells excluded terminally differentiated effector memory CD45RA+ cells. The sequenced sample consisted of naive CD8+ T cells sorted from blood. This chain connects TRBV15 to TRBJ2-7; TRBD1 is a possible D gene (6 bases). The sequence was collected from a man aged 18-30 years in good health. CDR3: CATSRVVTGEGYEQYF. Written as DNA, the CDR3 is TGTGCCACCAGCAGAGTTGTGACAGGTGAAGGCTACGAGCAGTACTTC.